One and the same sample provided the 23 T cell receptor beta chains below, sequenced in a study of shared clonotypes between healthy human individuals. The table came from immunoSEQ multiplex PCR; TCRdb's copy has only in-frame clones and leaves some out. The sample holds 950,000 to 1,200,000 clones; approximately 80% are singletons and the top ten take about 0.94%. Material for sequencing was memory CD4+ T cells from PBMCs. The subset is: CD45RA-negative fraction. The receptors were sampled from a man younger than 30 in good health. Some clones in this sample may be carry-over from other donors' samples.

The genes are TRBV15 and TRBJ1-2; TRBD1 matches at 8 bases. Trimming at V came to 0 bases and at J to 6 bases, leaving 3 bases not matched to a gene. The CDR3 covers 14 residues. Germline assignment: CDR1 LNHNV and CDR2 YYDKDF (reference sequence). The CDR3 loop reads CATSREDRVDGYTF. DNA for the CDR3: TGTGCCACCAGCAGAGAGGACAGGGTCGATGGCTACACCTTC.

This clone was recorded only once. V usage is TRBV5-1 and J usage is TRBJ1-5, with D uncertain. Germline V CDR1 and CDR2: SGHRS, YFSETQ. V was shortened by 0 bases and J by 2 bases, with 6 bases between the two germline ends. This CDR3 is 14 amino acids long. CDR3 sequence: CASSLEAGNQPQHF. The CDR3 nucleotides read TGCGCCAGCAGCTTGGAGGCAGGCAATCAGCCCCAGCATTTT.

The chain recombines TRBV28 with TRBJ2-3; D is unresolved. Germline lookup yields CDR1 MDHEN and CDR2 SYDVKM. V lost 4 bases and J lost 3, with 11 bases in between. The CDR3 loop spans 14 amino acids. DNA of the CDR3: TGTGCCAGCAGTTCAGTAGTTGGTACAGATACGCAGTATTTT. It codes for CASSSVVGTDTQYF.

In its sample, this clone was seen many times. The chain employs TRBV6-5 and TRBJ2-7; 9 bases are a match to TRBD2. In germline, CDR1 is MNHEY, CDR2 SVGAGI. The CDR3 totals 15 residues. V lost 6 bases, J lost 4 bases, and 10 bases stayed unmatched. The CDR3 nucleotides are TGTGCCAGCAGGGAGGGGGTAGCGGGAGTTTACGAGCAGTACTTC. Translated, it gives CASREGVAGVYEQYF.

V and J are TRBV30 and TRBJ2-3, with D perhaps matching TRBD2 (5 bases). This CDR3 is built from 14 residues. The ends were cut back, 0 bases at V and 4 bases at J, with 11 bases in the middle. CDR1 and CDR2 from the germline V gene are GTSNPN and SVGIG (reference sequence). Here the CDR3 reads CAWSVGLASDTQYF. Here the CDR3 DNA reads TGTGCCTGGAGTGTAGGGCTAGCTTCAGATACGCAGTATTTT.

This sequence joins TRBV30 and TRBJ1-1; D perhaps matches TRBD1 (6 bases). CDR1 is GTSNPN, CDR2 SVGIG, per germline (reference sequence). This CDR3 has 14 amino acids. The V gene lost 0 bases and the J gene lost 1 base, with 9 bases spanning the gap. The DNA of the CDR3 is TGTGCCTGGAGTGTACTAGGGGGGAACACTGAAGCTTTCTTT. It is translated as CAWSVLGGNTEAFF.

This sequence joins TRBV28 and TRBJ2-1, with D unclear. The germline CDR1 and CDR2 sequences are MDHEN and SYDVKM. The V end lost 6 bases, the J end lost 2 bases, and 20 bases lay between the germline ends. The CDR3 totals 17 residues. The CDR3 is CASRPPGPSPPYNEQFF. Here the CDR3 DNA reads TGTGCCAGCAGACCCCCCGGGCCCAGCCCACCCTACAATGAGCAGTTCTTC.

The chain links TRBV6-6 to TRBJ2-7, with TRBD1 identical over 10 bases. The CDR3 is 15 residues long. CDR1 and CDR2 from the germline V gene are MNHNY and SVGAGI (reference sequence). The V segment lost 4 bases and the J segment 5 bases; nucleotides outside the gene matches: 8. The CDR3 DNA reads as TGTGCCAGCAGTTCCCCGGGACAGGGGCGCGACGAGCAGTACTTC. This sequence encodes CASSSPGQGRDEQYF.

This clone was observed once. A much larger clone differs from this one at a single base, so this may be a read error. Other DNA sequences from this sample encode an identical CDR3 as well. The V gene is TRBV6-1, the J gene TRBJ1-1, with D possibly being TRBD1 (6 bases). CDR1 is MNHNS, CDR2 SASEGT, per germline. Deletions cut 4 bases from V and 1 base from J, with 7 bases between. The CDR3 is 13 residues long. The CDR3 DNA reads as TGTGCCAGCAGTGCGGACAGGAACACTGAAGCTTTCTTT. This gives the protein CASSADRNTEAFF.

The V and J genes are TRBV5-1 and TRBJ2-7, with 8 bases fitting TRBD2. The germline V gene has CDR1 SGHRS and CDR2 YFSETQ. CDR3 length: 13 amino acids. V dropped 4 bases and J dropped 5; count of bases not matched to a gene: 5. CDR3 bases: TGCGCCAGCAGCCGGCGGGGGGACGACGAGCAGTACTTC. It specifies CASSRRGDDEQYF.

As DNA, the CDR3 is TGTGCCAGCAGCTTTGGGGTATGGGCAGCAGATACGCAGTATTTT. Translation gives CASSFGVWAADTQYF. The V call is TRBV5-6, the J call TRBJ2-3; D unclear. Germline CDR1 reads SGHDT; CDR2 reads YYEEEE. The CDR3 loop spans 15 amino acids. V lost 2 bases and J 4 bases, leaving 14 bases between the germline ends. Filled out from reference TRBV5-6 and TRBJ2-3, the complete variable domain reads DAGVTQSPTHLIKTRGQQVTLRCSPKSGHDTVSWYQQALGQGPQFIFQYYEEEERQRGNFPDRFSGHQFPNYSSELNVNALLLGDSALYLCASSFGVWAADTQYFGPGTRLTVL.

About this clone itself: Since a much larger clone is just one base distant, this may be a read error. DNA for the CDR3: TGTGCCAGCAGCCCGGGGGGAGGTAATCAGCCCCAGCATTTT. Amino acids: CASSPGGGNQPQHF. The genes are TRBV28 and TRBJ1-5, with D tentatively TRBD1 (5 bases). The V gene's germline CDR1 is MDHEN and CDR2 SYDVKM. V lost 6 bases, J lost 4 bases, and 13 bases lay in between. The CDR3 has 14 amino acids.

The V call is TRBV5-6, the J call TRBJ2-1; maybe TRBD1 (6 bases). CDR1 is SGHDT, CDR2 YYEEEE, per germline. Trimming took 4 bases from V and 5 from J, leaving 10 bases between them. The CDR3 consists of 13 residues. CDR3 amino acids: CASSADRHNEQFF. The CDR3 DNA sequence: TGTGCCAGCAGCGCTGACAGGCACAATGAGCAGTTCTTC.

This clone was recorded once. This chain links TRBV6-5 with TRBJ2-7; possible D gene TRBD1, 7 bases. CDR1 and CDR2 from the germline V gene are MNHEY and SVGAGI. The length of the CDR3 is 14 residues. The V and J ends lost 6 bases and 7 bases respectively, with 19 bases between them. As DNA, the CDR3 is TGTGCCAGCAGGAGACAGGGAGGTTACCGGGAGCAGTACTTC. Amino acid sequence: CASRRQGGYREQYF.

This chain joins TRBV5-1 and TRBJ2-1; D is uncertain. Germline CDR1 is SGHRS and CDR2 is YFSETQ. The CDR3 runs 11 residues. Deletions cut 4 bases from V and 10 bases from J, with 9 bases between. The CDR3 DNA reads TGCGCCAGCAGCCCGGAAAGGGAGCAGTTCTTC. This translates into CASSPEREQFF.

This clone came up many times. The V and J genes are TRBV28 and TRBJ2-3; tentatively, D is TRBD2 (5 bases). In germline, CDR1 is MDHEN, CDR2 SYDVKM. V shed 3 bases and J shed 0 bases, with 16 bases lying between them. This CDR3 spans 17 amino acids. CDR3 loop: CASSFPPTITSTDTQYF. The CDR3, as DNA: TGTGCCAGCAGTTTCCCTCCGACTATAACTAGCACAGATACGCAGTATTTT.

The chain employs TRBV18 and TRBJ2-7; possible D gene TRBD1, 6 bases. V gave up 3 bases and J gave up 0 bases, with 15 bases separating them. This CDR3 has 16 amino acids. Germline V gene data show CDR1 as KGHSH and CDR2 as LQKENI. The CDR3 DNA reads as TGTGCCAGCTCACCTATGACAGGTACCGTCTCCTACGAGCAGTACTTC. Protein: CASSPMTGTVSYEQYF.

This chain connects TRBV28 to TRBJ2-7, with D perhaps TRBD1 (6 bases). V lost 8 bases, J lost 6 bases, and 17 bases lay in between. This CDR3 comprises 13 residues. In germline, CDR1 is MDHEN, CDR2 SYDVKM. CDR3 sequence (DNA): TGTGCCAGCCTTAGGGTCAGGGGCGGCGAGCAGTACTTC. Translation gives CASLRVRGGEQYF.

This clone was detected many times. The rearrangement joins TRBV28 to TRBJ2-3, with D unresolved. The length of the CDR3 is 15 residues. Germline lookup yields CDR1 MDHEN and CDR2 SYDVKM. The V and J ends lost 2 bases and 2 bases respectively, with 11 bases between them. CDR3 sequence (DNA): TGTGCCAGCAGTTTAAGGTTCCGCGTCACAGATACGCAGTATTTT. This gives the protein CASSLRFRVTDTQYF.

In the case of this clone: Other DNA sequences of this sample code for an identical CDR3. This chain links TRBV12-5 with TRBJ2-5, with 8 positions matching TRBD2. This CDR3 has 15 residues. The V segment lost 2 bases and the J segment 0 bases; nucleotides outside the gene matches: 2. Germline V gene lookup returns CDR1 LGHNT and CDR2 FRNRAP. The CDR3 sequence is CASGLTSGDQETQYF. The CDR3 DNA reads as TGTGCTAGTGGTTTGACTAGCGGAGACCAAGAGACCCAGTACTTC.

J is TRBJ2-2 and V is TRBV10-2, with TRBD2 matching over 7 bases. Germline V gives CDR1 WSHSY, CDR2 SAAADI. The CDR3 spans 15 residues. Trimming took 0 bases from V and 6 from J; bases not matched to a gene: 4. DNA of the CDR3: TGCGCCAGCAGTGAGTCGGCTAGCGGTGCCGGGGAGCTGTTTTTT. It yields the protein CASSESASGAGELFF.

A remark on this clone: One base away lies a much larger clone, so this may be a sequencing read error. Other DNA sequences within the sample encode an identical CDR3. This chain uses TRBV2 with TRBJ1-1, with D uncertain. This CDR3 has 14 residues. The germline V gene has CDR1 SNHLY and CDR2 FYNNEI. Deletions cut 3 bases from V and 1 base from J, with 9 bases between. CDR3 residues: CASSDFGGNTEAFF. CDR3 DNA: TGTGCCAGCAGTGATTTCGGAGGGAACACTGAAGCTTTCTTT.

V and J are TRBV2 and TRBJ2-7, with a possible D match to TRBD2 (5 bases). This CDR3 is 17 amino acids long. V gave up 6 bases and J gave up 0 bases, with 21 bases separating them. Germline assignment: CDR1 SNHLY and CDR2 FYNNEI. CDR3 sequence reads: CASSSGFSDHLSYEQYF. The CDR3 region has the DNA TGTGCCAGCAGCAGTGGGTTTAGCGACCATCTCTCCTACGAGCAGTACTTC.